This is a list of T cell receptor beta chains from one sample in a study of shared clonotypes between healthy human individuals. Profiling relied on immunoSEQ multiplex PCR, and the TCRdb table lists in-frame clones only, not all of them. The sample includes some 2 million clones, over 85% of them seen just once. Sequenced sample: naive CD4+ T cells sorted from blood. Every receptor here comes from a man aged 18 to 29 in good health. CDR3s include the opening cysteine and the closing phenylalanine or tryptophan. D genes are given only for firm matches.

TRBV5-4	TRBJ2-3	16	TRBD2	CASSQELSGYPDTQYF
TRBV10-3	TRBJ1-1	14	TRBD1	CAISESGERGPAFF
TRBV10-1	TRBJ2-7	15	.	CASSESGRVDYEQYF
TRBV11-2	TRBJ2-5	15	.	CASSFLRTEQETQYF
TRBV25-1	TRBJ2-5	14	.	CASSAVGGIETQYF
TRBV4-3	TRBJ2-1	19	.	CASSQNRDFPLNSYNEQFF
TRBV11-2	TRBJ2-2	15	.	CASSTTGLNTGELFF
TRBV10-3	TRBJ2-3	16	TRBD1	CAISDSGTGFTDTQYF
TRBV5-1	TRBJ1-2	14	.	CASSFEGGNYGYTF
TRBV15	TRBJ1-2	16	TRBD1	CATSRDYGQGVRGYTF
TRBV11-2	TRBJ2-3	14	.	CASSFRGSTDTQYF
TRBV4-1	TRBJ2-6	20	TRBD1	CASSQPPGQLLESGANVLTF
TRBV7-2	TRBJ2-3	15	TRBD2	CASSYASGVGDTQYF
TRBV6-1	TRBJ1-1	14	TRBD1	CASEADRGGAEAFF